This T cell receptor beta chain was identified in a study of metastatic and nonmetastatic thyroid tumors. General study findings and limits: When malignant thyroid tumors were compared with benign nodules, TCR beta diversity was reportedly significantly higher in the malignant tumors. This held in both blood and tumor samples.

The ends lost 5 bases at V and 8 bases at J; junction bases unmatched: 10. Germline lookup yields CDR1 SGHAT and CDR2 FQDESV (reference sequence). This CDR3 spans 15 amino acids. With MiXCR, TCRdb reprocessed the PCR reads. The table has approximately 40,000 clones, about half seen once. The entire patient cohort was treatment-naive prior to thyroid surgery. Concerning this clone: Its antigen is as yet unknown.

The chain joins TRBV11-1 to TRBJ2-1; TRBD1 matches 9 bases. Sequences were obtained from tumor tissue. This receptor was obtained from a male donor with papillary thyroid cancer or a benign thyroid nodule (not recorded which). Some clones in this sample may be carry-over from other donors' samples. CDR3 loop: CASSQLYRDRDEQFF. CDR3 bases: TGTGCCAGCAGCCAGCTCTACCGGGACAGGGATGAGCAGTTCTTC.